This TCR beta chain was sequenced for a study of shared clonotypes between healthy human individuals. Libraries were prepared by immunoSEQ multiplex PCR; TCRdb keeps only in-frame clonotypes and omits some of them. The sample has roughly 300,000 clones; around 87% are singletons. Free of recent acute infections or vaccinations, the donors were healthy HIV-negative adults. CDR3 size: 15 residues. V lost 4 bases to trimming and J lost 1 base, with 13 bases between them. CDR1 LNHDA and CDR2 SQIVND come from the germline V gene (reference sequence). This sequence was found in a man between 18 and 29 years old in good health. The sequenced sample consisted of memory CD8+ T cells sorted from blood. The subset denotes: CD45RO+ cells pooled with CCR7-negative TemRA cells. V gene TRBV19 combines with J gene TRBJ1-1; unclear D gene. CDR3 amino acids: CASSRGPATNTEAFF. DNA of the CDR3: TGTGCCAGTAGTAGGGGTCCCGCGACGAACACTGAAGCTTTCTTT.